This T cell receptor (beta chain) was obtained from a study of T cell changes during pregnancy in multiple sclerosis (dated by TCRdb to about 2019). Background on the whole study: The study examined how the T cell repertoire changed over the course of pregnancy in women with multiple sclerosis.

To note about this clone: It lacks a known antigen. No per-base quality is available; no much larger clone lies one base away.

The library relied on the immunoSEQ multiplex PCR assay. Drawn from immuneACCESS, this table holds only the in-frame rearrangements with V and J called that TCRdb kept. Clones are partly lost; checked studies trace under half to an unresolved V gene and leave the rest unexplained. The sample table lists 45,000 to 65,000 clones, around 90% of them with a count of one. The biggest ten clones account for 0.5% of the sample. CDR1 KGHSH and CDR2 LQKENI are derived from the germline V gene. The CDR3 goes from the cysteine to the phenylalanine over 13 residues. Only the CDR3 portion is preserved as DNA: 39 bases, with reading frame beginning at the first base. V sheds 3 bases and J sheds 6 bases, leaving 9 bases between their ends.

The chain is encoded by TRBV18 joined to TRBJ2-1, with TRBD1 tentatively as D gene (5 bases match). The clonotype comes from a female donor with multiple sclerosis, enrolled in a pregnancy study. The sample here was CD4+ T cells from peripheral blood mononuclear cells, taken in the third trimester of pregnancy. The CDR3 sequence is CASSPGQLNEQFF. The bases are TGTGCCAGCTCACCGGGGCAGCTCAATGAGCAGTTCTTC.